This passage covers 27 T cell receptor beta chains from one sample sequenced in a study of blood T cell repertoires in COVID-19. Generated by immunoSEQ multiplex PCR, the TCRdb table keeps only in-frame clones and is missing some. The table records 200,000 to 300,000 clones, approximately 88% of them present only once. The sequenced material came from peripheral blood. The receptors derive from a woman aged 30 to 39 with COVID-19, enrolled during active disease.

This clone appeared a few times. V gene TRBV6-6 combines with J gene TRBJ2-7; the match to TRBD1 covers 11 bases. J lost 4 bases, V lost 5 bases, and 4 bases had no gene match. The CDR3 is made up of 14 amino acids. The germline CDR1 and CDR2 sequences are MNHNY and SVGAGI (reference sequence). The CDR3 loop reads CASSVGTGGYEQYF. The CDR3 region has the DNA TGTGCCAGCAGTGTCGGGACAGGGGGATACGAGCAGTACTTC.

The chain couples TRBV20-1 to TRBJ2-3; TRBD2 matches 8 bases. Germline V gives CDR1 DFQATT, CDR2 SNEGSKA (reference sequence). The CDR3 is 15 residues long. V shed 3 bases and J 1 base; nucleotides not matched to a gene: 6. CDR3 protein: CSASRQAGGTDTQYF. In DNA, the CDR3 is TGCAGTGCTAGTCGGCAAGCGGGGGGCACAGATACGCAGTATTTT.

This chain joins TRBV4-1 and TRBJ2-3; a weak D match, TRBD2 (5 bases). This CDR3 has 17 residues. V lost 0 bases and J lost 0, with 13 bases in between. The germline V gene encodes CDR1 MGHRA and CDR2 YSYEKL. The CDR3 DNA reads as TGCGCCAGCAGCCAAGATAAGGAGGTCGGAAGCACAGATACGCAGTATTTT. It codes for CASSQDKEVGSTDTQYF.

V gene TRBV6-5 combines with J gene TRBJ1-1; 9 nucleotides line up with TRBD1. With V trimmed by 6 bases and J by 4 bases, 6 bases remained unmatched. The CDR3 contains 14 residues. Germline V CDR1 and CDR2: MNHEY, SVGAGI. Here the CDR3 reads CASSPTGGSTEAFF. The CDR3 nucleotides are TGTGCCAGCAGCCCGACAGGGGGAAGCACTGAAGCTTTCTTT.

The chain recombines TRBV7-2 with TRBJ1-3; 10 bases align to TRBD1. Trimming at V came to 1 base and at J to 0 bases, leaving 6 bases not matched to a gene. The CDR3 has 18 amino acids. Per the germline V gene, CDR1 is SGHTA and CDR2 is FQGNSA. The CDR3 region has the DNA TGTGCCAGCAGCTTAGTTGGGACAGGGGCTACCTCTGGAAACACCATATATTTT. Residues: CASSLVGTGATSGNTIYF. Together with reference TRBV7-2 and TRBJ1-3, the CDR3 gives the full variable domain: GAGVSQSPSNKVTEKGKDVELRCDPISGHTALYWYRQSLGQGLEFLIYFQGNSAPDKSGLPSDRFSAERTGGSVSTLTIQRTQQEDSAVYLCASSLVGTGATSGNTIYFGEGSWLTVV.

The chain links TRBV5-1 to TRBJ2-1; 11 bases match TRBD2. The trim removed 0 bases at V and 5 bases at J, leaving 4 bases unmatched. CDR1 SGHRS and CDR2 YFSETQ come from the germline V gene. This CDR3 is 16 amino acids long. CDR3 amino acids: CASSLEPGLADNEQFF. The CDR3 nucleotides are TGCGCCAGCAGCTTGGAACCGGGACTAGCGGACAATGAGCAGTTCTTC.

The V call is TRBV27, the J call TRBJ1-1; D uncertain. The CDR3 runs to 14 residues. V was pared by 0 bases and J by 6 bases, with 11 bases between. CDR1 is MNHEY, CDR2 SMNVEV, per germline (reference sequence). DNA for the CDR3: TGTGCCAGCAGTTTATCGGCGGGATTTTCTGAAGCTTTCTTT. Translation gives CASSLSAGFSEAFF.

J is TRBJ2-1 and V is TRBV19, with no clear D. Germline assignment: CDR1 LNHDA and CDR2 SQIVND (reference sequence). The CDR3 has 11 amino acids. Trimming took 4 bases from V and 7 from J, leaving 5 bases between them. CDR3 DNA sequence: TGTGCCAGTAGTAGTCGTAATGAGCAGTTCTTC. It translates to CASSSRNEQFF.

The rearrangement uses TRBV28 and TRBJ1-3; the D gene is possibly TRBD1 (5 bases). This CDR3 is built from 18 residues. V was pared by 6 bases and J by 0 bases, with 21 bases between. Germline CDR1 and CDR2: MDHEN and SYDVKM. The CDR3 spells CASSPTRTRGPSGNTIYF. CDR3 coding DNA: TGTGCCAGCAGCCCGACCAGGACAAGGGGCCCCTCTGGAAACACCATATATTTT.

The CDR3 region is CASSYLNEQFF. Here the CDR3 DNA reads TGTGCCAGCAGTTATCTCAATGAGCAGTTCTTC. This sequence joins TRBV6-5 and TRBJ2-1; unclear D gene. V was clipped by 3 bases and J by 6 bases, with 3 bases between them. The CDR3 is 11 amino acids. Germline CDR1 reads MNHEY; CDR2 reads SVGAGI.

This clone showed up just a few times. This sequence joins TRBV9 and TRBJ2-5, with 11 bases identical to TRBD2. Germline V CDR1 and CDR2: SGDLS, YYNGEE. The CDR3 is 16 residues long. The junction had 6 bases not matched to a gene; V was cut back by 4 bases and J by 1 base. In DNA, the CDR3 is TGTGCCAGCAGCCCGGGGACTAGCGGACCCCAAGAGACCCAGTACTTC. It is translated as CASSPGTSGPQETQYF.

CDR3 DNA: TGTGCCAGCAGCCAAGCGAGAAGGATAGCAGGGGGTCGTGGGCATGGCTACACCTTC. Translation gives CASSQARRIAGGRGHGYTF. This chain links TRBV4-2 with TRBJ1-2; 7 positions agree with TRBD1. CDR3 length: 19 residues. V lost 1 base, J lost 6 bases, and 20 bases stayed unmatched. The V gene's germline CDR1 is LGHNA and CDR2 YNFKEQ.

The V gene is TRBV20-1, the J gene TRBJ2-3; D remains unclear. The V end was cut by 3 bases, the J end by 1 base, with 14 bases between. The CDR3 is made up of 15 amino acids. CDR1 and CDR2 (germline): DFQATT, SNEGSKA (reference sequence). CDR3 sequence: CSASLRGEGTDTQYF. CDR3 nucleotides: TGCAGTGCTAGTCTCCGAGGTGAGGGCACAGATACGCAGTATTTT.

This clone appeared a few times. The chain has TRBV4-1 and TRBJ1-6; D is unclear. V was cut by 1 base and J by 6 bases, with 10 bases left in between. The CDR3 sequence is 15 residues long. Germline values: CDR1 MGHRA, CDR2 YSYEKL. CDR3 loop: CASSQGILPNSPLHF. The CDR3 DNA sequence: TGCGCCAGCAGCCAAGGAATACTGCCTAATTCACCCCTCCACTTT.

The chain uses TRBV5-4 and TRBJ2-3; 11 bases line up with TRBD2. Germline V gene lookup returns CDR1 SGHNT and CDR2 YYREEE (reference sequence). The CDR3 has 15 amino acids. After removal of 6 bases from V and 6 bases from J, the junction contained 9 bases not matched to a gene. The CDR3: CASTRSGGAGDTQYF. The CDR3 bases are TGTGCCAGCACCCGTAGCGGGGGGGCCGGTGATACGCAGTATTTT. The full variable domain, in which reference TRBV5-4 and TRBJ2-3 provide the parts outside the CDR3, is ETGVTQSPTHLIKTRGQQVTLRCSSQSGHNTVSWYQQALGQGPQFIFQYYREEENGRGNFPPRFSGLQFPNYSSELNVNALELDDSALYLCASTRSGGAGDTQYFGPGTRLTVL.

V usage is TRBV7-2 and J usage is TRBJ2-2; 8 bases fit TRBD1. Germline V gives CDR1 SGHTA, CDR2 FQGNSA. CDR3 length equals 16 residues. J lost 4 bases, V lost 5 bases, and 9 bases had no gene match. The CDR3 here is CASSPPGGRITGELFF. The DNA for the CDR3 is TGTGCCAGCAGCCCCCCAGGGGGCAGAATCACCGGGGAGCTGTTTTTT.

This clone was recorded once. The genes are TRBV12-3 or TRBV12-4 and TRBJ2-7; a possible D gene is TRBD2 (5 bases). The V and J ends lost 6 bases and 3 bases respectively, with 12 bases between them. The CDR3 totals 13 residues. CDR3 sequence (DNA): TGTGCCAGCAGCCGACTCGGAGGCTACGAGCAGTACTTC. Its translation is CASSRLGGYEQYF.

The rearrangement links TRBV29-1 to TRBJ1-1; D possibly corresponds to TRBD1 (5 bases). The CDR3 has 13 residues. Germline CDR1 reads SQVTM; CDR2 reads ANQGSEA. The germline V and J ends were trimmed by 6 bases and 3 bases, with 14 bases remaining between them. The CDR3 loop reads CSVSGAMDTEAFF. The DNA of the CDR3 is TGCAGCGTCAGTGGGGCGATGGACACTGAAGCTTTCTTT.

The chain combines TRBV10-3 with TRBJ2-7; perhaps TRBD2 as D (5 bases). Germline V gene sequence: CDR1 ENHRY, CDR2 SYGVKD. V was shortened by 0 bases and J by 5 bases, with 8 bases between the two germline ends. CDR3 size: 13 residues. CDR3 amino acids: CAISESGVDEQYV. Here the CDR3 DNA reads TGTGCCATCAGTGAGTCCGGGGTTGACGAGCAGTACGTC.

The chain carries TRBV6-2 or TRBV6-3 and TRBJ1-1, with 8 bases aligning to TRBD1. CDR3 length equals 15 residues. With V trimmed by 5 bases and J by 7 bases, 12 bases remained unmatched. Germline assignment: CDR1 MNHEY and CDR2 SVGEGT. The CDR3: CASSRDNTGTGEAFF. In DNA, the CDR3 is TGTGCCAGCAGTCGAGATAACACCGGGACAGGTGAAGCTTTCTTT.

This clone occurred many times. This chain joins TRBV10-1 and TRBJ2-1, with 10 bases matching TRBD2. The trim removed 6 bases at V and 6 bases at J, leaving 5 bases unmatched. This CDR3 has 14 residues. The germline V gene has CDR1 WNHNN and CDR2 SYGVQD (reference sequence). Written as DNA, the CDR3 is TGCGCCAGCAGCCTCAGCGGGAGGGCCAATGAGCAGTTCTTC. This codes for CASSLSGRANEQFF.

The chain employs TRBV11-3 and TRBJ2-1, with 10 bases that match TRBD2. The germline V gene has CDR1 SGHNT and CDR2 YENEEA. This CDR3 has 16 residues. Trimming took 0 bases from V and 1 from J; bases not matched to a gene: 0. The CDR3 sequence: CASSLEAGGSYNEQFF. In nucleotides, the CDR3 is TGTGCCAGCAGCTTAGAAGCGGGAGGGTCCTACAATGAGCAGTTCTTC.

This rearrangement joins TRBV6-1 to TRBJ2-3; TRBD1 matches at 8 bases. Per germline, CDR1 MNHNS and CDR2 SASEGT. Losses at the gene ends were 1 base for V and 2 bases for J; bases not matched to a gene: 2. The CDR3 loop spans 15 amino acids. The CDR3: CASSEDRGDTDTQYF. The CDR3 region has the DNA TGTGCCAGCAGTGAAGACAGGGGGGACACAGATACGCAGTATTTT.

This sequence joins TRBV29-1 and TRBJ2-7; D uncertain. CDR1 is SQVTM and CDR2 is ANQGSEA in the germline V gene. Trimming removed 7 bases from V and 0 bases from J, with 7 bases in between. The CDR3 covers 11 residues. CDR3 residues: CSASSSYEQYF. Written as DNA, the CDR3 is TGCAGCGCTTCCAGCTCCTACGAGCAGTACTTC.

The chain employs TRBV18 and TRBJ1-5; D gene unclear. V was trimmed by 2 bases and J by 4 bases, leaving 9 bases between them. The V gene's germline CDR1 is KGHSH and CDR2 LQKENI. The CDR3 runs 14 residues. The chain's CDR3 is CASSPGLENQPQHF. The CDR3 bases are TGTGCCAGCTCACCAGGACTGGAGAATCAGCCCCAGCATTTT.

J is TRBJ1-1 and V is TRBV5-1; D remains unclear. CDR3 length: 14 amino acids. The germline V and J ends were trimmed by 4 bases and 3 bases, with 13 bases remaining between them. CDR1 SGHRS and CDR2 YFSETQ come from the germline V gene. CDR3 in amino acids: CASSHGSVDTEAFF. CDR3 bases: TGCGCCAGCAGCCACGGGAGCGTGGACACTGAAGCTTTCTTT.

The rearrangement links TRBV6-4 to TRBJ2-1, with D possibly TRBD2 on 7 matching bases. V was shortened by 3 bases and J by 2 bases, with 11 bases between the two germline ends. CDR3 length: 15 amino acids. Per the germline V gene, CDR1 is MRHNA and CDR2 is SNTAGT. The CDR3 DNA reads TGTGCCAGCAGTGAGTGGCGGGGGCCCTACAATGAGCAGTTCTTC. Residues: CASSEWRGPYNEQFF.